This entry lists 32 T cell receptor beta chains sequenced from one sample in a study of beta chain features in type 1 diabetes. Expressed TCRB transcripts got sequenced, as all isolated RNA was reverse transcribed. Profiling relied on immunoSEQ multiplex PCR, and the TCRdb table lists in-frame clones only, not all of them. The sample lists around 180,000 clones, approximately 13% seen once, with 0.55% to 0.8% in the top ten. The sequenced sample was central memory CD4+ T cells from blood. The receptors derive from a woman aged 18-29 years in good health.

This clone has a handful of counts. V usage is TRBV11-1 and J usage is TRBJ2-1; 11 bases line up with TRBD1. This CDR3 is 16 amino acids long. Germline CDR1 is SGHAT and CDR2 is FQDESV (reference sequence). J gave up 7 bases and V 6 bases, and 11 bases lay outside the gene matches. The DNA of the CDR3 is TGTGCCAGCAGTCCGTCCGGGACAGGGGGTCCTAATGAGCAGTTCTTC. It is translated as CASSPSGTGGPNEQFF.

In its sample, this clone was seen a few times. V gene TRBV4-1 combines with J gene TRBJ2-1; 13 bases are a match to TRBD2. Per the germline V gene, CDR1 is MGHRA and CDR2 is YSYEKL. The CDR3 sequence is 16 residues long. The V gene end was trimmed by 4 bases and the J gene end by 6 bases; junction bases not matched to a gene: 6. The CDR3 sequence is CASSPIRTSGSNEQFF. CDR3 in DNA: TGCGCCAGCAGCCCTATTCGGACTAGCGGGAGCAATGAGCAGTTCTTC.

V is TRBV28 and J is TRBJ2-3, with D unclear. Germline assignment: CDR1 MDHEN and CDR2 SYDVKM. The CDR3 loop spans 14 amino acids. Trimming removed 5 bases at V and 0 bases at J, with 9 bases between. The CDR3 loop is CASSRGGSTDTQYF. The CDR3 DNA reads TGTGCCAGCAGTAGAGGCGGTAGCACAGATACGCAGTATTTT.

In this sample, this clone turned up a few times. The chain joins TRBV7-8 to TRBJ2-4, with D perhaps matching TRBD1 (5 bases). The CDR3 spans 15 residues. Per germline, CDR1 SGHVS and CDR2 FQNEAQ. V shed 4 bases and J shed 0 bases, with 10 bases lying between them. The DNA of the CDR3 is TGTGCCAGCAGCTCTTTTGACAGAGCCAAAAACATTCAGTACTTC. Its translation: CASSSFDRAKNIQYF.

The chain has TRBV10-3 and TRBJ2-7; 9 bases agree with TRBD1. From germline, CDR1 is ENHRY and CDR2 SYGVKD. The junction had 12 bases not matched to a gene; V was cut back by 7 bases and J by 5 bases. The CDR3 is made up of 15 amino acids. CDR3 nucleotides: TGTGCCATCACAGCAGAGGACAGGGGATACGACGAGCAGTACTTC. Translating gives CAITAEDRGYDEQYF.

This clone occurred a few times. This chain links TRBV10-3 with TRBJ1-3, with D hard to call. The CDR3 covers 14 residues. CDR1 ENHRY and CDR2 SYGVKD come from the germline V gene. V lost 1 base and J lost 2, with 6 bases in between. The CDR3, as DNA: TGTGCCATCAGTGAGTTATCAGCTGGAAACACCATATATTTT. It encodes CAISELSAGNTIYF.

This rearrangement joins TRBV6-5 to TRBJ1-1, with 10 bases matching TRBD1. The V gene end was trimmed by 5 bases and the J gene end by 4 bases; junction bases not matched to a gene: 4. The germline V gene has CDR1 MNHEY and CDR2 SVGAGI. The CDR3 sequence is 14 residues long. For the CDR3, the DNA is TGTGCCAGCAGTCCCCGGACAGGGGGCACTGAAGCTTTCTTT. Translated: CASSPRTGGTEAFF.

This clone was picked up a small number of times. The chain employs TRBV9 and TRBJ2-7, with 8 bases that match TRBD2. Germline V lookup: CDR1 SGDLS, CDR2 YYNGEE. Trimming removed 4 bases from V and 0 bases from J; junction bases left unmatched: 6. The CDR3 runs 15 residues. The CDR3 is CASSLGGGTSYEQYF. The CDR3 DNA is TGTGCCAGCAGCCTCGGGGGGGGAACCTCCTACGAGCAGTACTTC. Full variable domain (rest looked up from reference TRBV9 and TRBJ2-7): DSGVTQTPKHLITATGQRVTLRCSPRSGDLSVYWYQQSLDQGLQFLIQYYNGEERAKGNILERFSAQQFPDLHSELNLSSLELGDSALYFCASSLGGGTSYEQYFGPGTRLTVT.

This clone was picked up a small number of times. The chain couples TRBV7-9 to TRBJ2-5; D possibly corresponds to TRBD2 (5 bases). The CDR3 spans 13 residues. The germline CDR1 and CDR2 sequences are SEHNR and FQNEAQ (reference sequence). V lost 5 bases and J lost 5, with 12 bases in between. CDR3: CASSPREFETQYF. Here the CDR3 DNA reads TGTGCCAGCAGCCCGAGGGAATTCGAGACCCAGTACTTC. Variable domain in full (rest from reference TRBV7-9 and TRBJ2-5): DTGVSQNPRHKITKRGQNVTFRCDPISEHNRLYWYRQTLGQGPEFLTYFQNEAQLEKSRLLSDRFSAERPKGSFSTLEIQRTEQGDSAMYLCASSPREFETQYFGPGTRLLVL.

The J gene is TRBJ1-2, the V gene TRBV2, with D unclear. Germline loops: CDR1 SNHLY, CDR2 FYNNEI. This CDR3 has 13 residues. The V gene lost 8 bases and the J gene lost 6 bases, with 16 bases spanning the gap. The chain's CDR3 is CASGSGQRDGYTF. The CDR3, as DNA: TGTGCCAGCGGTTCCGGGCAGCGGGATGGCTACACCTTC.

This clone was seen more than once but under ten times. The V and J genes are TRBV7-3 and TRBJ2-3, with 8 bases matching TRBD2. Germline V lookup: CDR1 SGHTA, CDR2 FQGTGA. Losses at the gene ends were 0 bases for V and 2 bases for J; bases not matched to a gene: 1. This CDR3 has 15 residues. The CDR3: CASSLTSGNTDTQYF. CDR3 bases: TGTGCCAGCAGCTTAACTAGCGGGAACACAGATACGCAGTATTTT.

The table lists this clone with a few counts. The V call is TRBV14, the J call TRBJ2-5; TRBD1 matches 11 bases. CDR1 is SGHDN and CDR2 is FVKESK in the germline V gene. Trimming removed 4 bases from V and 4 bases from J; junction bases left unmatched: 8. This CDR3 has 16 residues. The CDR3 DNA follows: TGTGCCAGCAGCCCCCGGACAGGGGGCCCGATAGAGACCCAGTACTTC. It codes for CASSPRTGGPIETQYF.

V is TRBV29-1 and J is TRBJ2-3, with D possibly being TRBD1 (6 bases). This CDR3 comprises 15 residues. V was shortened by 6 bases and J by 0 bases, with 16 bases between the two germline ends. Germline lookup yields CDR1 SQVTM and CDR2 ANQGSEA. The chain's CDR3 is CSVDDRLSSTDTQYF. The CDR3 DNA is TGCAGCGTGGACGACAGGTTGTCTAGCACAGATACGCAGTATTTT.

This rearrangement joins TRBV11-2 to TRBJ2-1, with 9 bases matching TRBD1. V lost 3 bases and J lost 3; bases outside the gene matches: 3. The length of the CDR3 is 15 residues. The V gene's germline CDR1 is SGHAT and CDR2 FQNNGV. CDR3 in amino acids: CASSFGDRVYNEQFF. The CDR3 DNA is TGTGCCAGCAGCTTTGGGGACAGGGTCTACAATGAGCAGTTCTTC. Full variable domain (remainder filled in from reference TRBV11-2 and TRBJ2-1): EAGVAQSPRYKIIEKRQSVAFWCNPISGHATLYWYQQILGQGPKLLIQFQNNGVVDDSQLPKDRFSAERLKGVDSTLKIQPAKLEDSAVYLCASSFGDRVYNEQFFGPGTRLTVL.

The chain joins TRBV5-6 to TRBJ2-5; possible D gene TRBD1, 6 bases. Germline V gene sequence: CDR1 SGHDT, CDR2 YYEEEE. Deletions cut 0 bases from V and 2 bases from J, with 14 bases between. The CDR3 extends over 16 amino acids. The CDR3 reads CASSLAYRGSQETQYF. The CDR3 coding sequence is TGTGCCAGCAGCTTGGCTTATAGGGGGTCTCAAGAGACCCAGTACTTC. Complete variable domain (other parts from reference TRBV5-6 and TRBJ2-5): DAGVTQSPTHLIKTRGQQVTLRCSPKSGHDTVSWYQQALGQGPQFIFQYYEEEERQRGNFPDRFSGHQFPNYSSELNVNALLLGDSALYLCASSLAYRGSQETQYFGPGTRLLVL.

The chain links TRBV30 to TRBJ1-2; possible D gene TRBD1, 6 bases. Trimming pared 5 bases from V and 3 bases from J, leaving 16 bases between. The CDR3 runs to 14 residues. CDR1 is GTSNPN, CDR2 SVGIG, per germline (reference sequence). CDR3 protein: CAWSALTGYYGYTF. CDR3 DNA sequence: TGTGCCTGGTCGGCCTTGACAGGTTACTATGGCTACACCTTC.

This clone was found a few times. CDR3 DNA sequence: TGTGCCACTCCGGACCCCAGGGCCTCCTATGGCTACACCTTC. This translates into CATPDPRASYGYTF. The chain has TRBV2 and TRBJ1-2; D may be TRBD1 (5 bases). CDR3 length equals 14 residues. The V end was cut by 10 bases, the J end by 4 bases, with 19 bases between. Germline-derived CDR1 and CDR2 are SNHLY and FYNNEI.

This clone was found a few times. The chain uses TRBV5-1 and TRBJ2-5, with TRBD1 identical over 7 bases. The ends lost 0 bases at V and 2 bases at J; junction bases unmatched: 7. Looked up from germline, CDR1 is SGHRS and CDR2 is YFSETQ. The CDR3 loop spans 16 amino acids. CDR3: CASSLGQGHGQETQYF. The CDR3 nucleotides read TGCGCCAGCAGCTTGGGACAGGGACATGGGCAAGAGACCCAGTACTTC. Full variable domain (missing parts from reference TRBV5-1 and TRBJ2-5): KAGVTQTPRYLIKTRGQQVTLSCSPISGHRSVSWYQQTPGQGLQFLFEYFSETQRNKGNFPGRFSGRQFSNSRSEMNVSTLELGDSALYLCASSLGQGHGQETQYFGPGTRLLVL.

CDR3 loop: CASSTGIPGTGELFF. The CDR3 DNA reads TGTGCCAGCAGCACCGGGATCCCTGGGACCGGGGAGCTGTTTTTT. This chain connects TRBV7-2 to TRBJ2-2, with D perhaps matching TRBD2 (5 bases). The CDR3 covers 15 residues. Trimming cost V 5 bases and J 5 bases, with 15 bases left between them. Germline loops: CDR1 SGHTA, CDR2 FQGNSA.

The gene calls are TRBV5-6 and TRBJ1-1, with D hard to call. The CDR3 spans 12 residues. Germline CDR1 SGHDT, CDR2 YYEEEE. Trimming removed 2 bases at V and 7 bases at J, with 9 bases between. CDR3 amino acids: CASSLYQIEAFF. As DNA, the CDR3 is TGTGCCAGCAGCTTATACCAGATTGAAGCTTTCTTT. Full variable domain (remainder filled in from reference TRBV5-6 and TRBJ1-1): DAGVTQSPTHLIKTRGQQVTLRCSPKSGHDTVSWYQQALGQGPQFIFQYYEEEERQRGNFPDRFSGHQFPNYSSELNVNALLLGDSALYLCASSLYQIEAFFGQGTRLTVV.

The sample holds a few counts of this clone. This chain joins TRBV30 and TRBJ2-1; D possibly corresponds to TRBD2 (6 bases). Trimming stripped 2 bases from V and 2 bases from J, with 13 bases between. Germline V gene data show CDR1 as GTSNPN and CDR2 as SVGIG (reference sequence). The CDR3 runs 15 residues. The CDR3: CAWSLDWGAYNEQFF. CDR3 coding DNA: TGTGCCTGGAGTCTCGACTGGGGGGCCTACAATGAGCAGTTCTTC.

As concerns this clone: An end of the junction does not agree with germline; a read error may underlie this. Here the CDR3 reads CASTELGNQPQHF. The CDR3 nucleotides read TGTGCCAGCACTGAACTTGGCAATCAGCCCCAGCATTTT. V and J are TRBV6-1 and TRBJ1-5, with D hard to call. This CDR3 is 13 amino acids long. Per germline, CDR1 MNHNS and CDR2 SASEGT.

The CDR3 protein is CARQDRGTAYEQYF. Written as DNA, the CDR3 is TGTGCCCGACAAGACCGGGGAACAGCCTACGAGCAGTACTTC. This chain joins TRBV21-1 and TRBJ2-7; the table's D call of TRBD2 was not tested on the DNA. TRBV21-1 is a recognized pseudogene. CDR3 length equals 14 residues.

This clone showed up just a few times. The CDR3 region is CASNGRAGSSYEQYF. The CDR3 DNA reads as TGTGCCAGCAACGGACGGGCGGGGAGCTCCTACGAGCAGTACTTC. The rearrangement uses TRBV6-6 and TRBJ2-7, with a weak D call TRBD2 (6 bases). CDR3 length: 15 amino acids. Germline V gene lookup returns CDR1 MNHNY and CDR2 SVGAGI (reference sequence). The ends were cut back, 7 bases at V and 0 bases at J, with 16 bases in the middle.

For this clone: This sample includes further DNA sequences coding for the same CDR3. The J gene is TRBJ2-7, the V gene TRBV6-5; D call uncertain. This CDR3 has 14 amino acids. Trimming took off 4 bases at V and 2 bases at J, with 12 bases between the two ends. Germline-derived CDR1 and CDR2 are MNHEY and SVGAGI. The CDR3 sequence is CASSFSDGAYEQYF. As DNA, the CDR3 is TGTGCCAGCAGTTTCAGCGACGGAGCCTACGAGCAGTACTTC.

The rearrangement uses TRBV30 and TRBJ2-3, with 9 bases aligning to TRBD2. The CDR3 is made up of 14 amino acids. CDR1 and CDR2 (germline): GTSNPN, SVGIG (reference sequence). V lost 5 bases to trimming and J lost 4 bases; unmatched junction nucleotides: 7. The CDR3 reads CAWPGTSKADTQYF. The CDR3 region has the DNA TGTGCCTGGCCAGGGACTAGCAAAGCAGATACGCAGTATTTT.

In its sample, this clone was seen a few times. V and J are TRBV5-6 and TRBJ2-1, with TRBD2 identical over 7 bases. V dropped 4 bases and J dropped 15; count of bases not matched to a gene: 13. The CDR3 loop spans 13 amino acids. Germline loops: CDR1 SGHDT, CDR2 YYEEEE. In DNA, the CDR3 is TGTGCCAGCAGCCCAGACTTAGCGGGTGAGGGGTTCTTC. Translated: CASSPDLAGEGFF.

A few counts support this clone. This chain uses TRBV7-2 with TRBJ2-7; D might be TRBD2 (5 bases). The V gene lost 5 bases and the J gene lost 0 bases, with 14 bases spanning the gap. The CDR3 is made up of 15 amino acids. CDR1 is SGHTA, CDR2 FQGNSA, per germline. CDR3 amino acids: CASSVGPGSSYEQYF. The CDR3 nucleotides read TGTGCCAGCAGCGTCGGGCCTGGGAGCTCCTACGAGCAGTACTTC.

This clone was seen a handful of times. The chain employs TRBV29-1 and TRBJ1-1, with no clear D. The V and J ends lost 3 bases and 7 bases respectively, with 12 bases between them. Germline values: CDR1 SQVTM, CDR2 ANQGSEA. This CDR3 contains 12 residues. The DNA for the CDR3 is TGCAGCGTTGATAACAGAGCCGTTGAAGCTTTCTTT. Encoded protein: CSVDNRAVEAFF.

The chain couples TRBV28 to TRBJ1-1; possible D gene TRBD1, 6 bases. V dropped 7 bases and J dropped 1 base, with 16 bases sitting between them. Germline V gene sequence: CDR1 MDHEN, CDR2 SYDVKM. This CDR3 is 15 amino acids long. The CDR3 DNA reads TGTGCCAGCAAGCCACAGGGTCAGGGGAACACTGAAGCTTTCTTT. It is translated as CASKPQGQGNTEAFF.

The chain is built from TRBV11-2 and TRBJ2-7; TRBD2 aligns across 10 bases. Germline trimming cut 5 bases from V and 4 bases from J; bases unmatched to any gene: 20. The CDR3 is 19 amino acids. Per the germline V gene, CDR1 is SGHAT and CDR2 is FQNNGV. The CDR3 spells CASSQRGVPGLASWYEQYF. The DNA of the CDR3 is TGTGCCAGCAGCCAGAGAGGGGTACCGGGACTAGCGTCTTGGTACGAGCAGTACTTC.

In this sample, this clone turned up many times. The chain's CDR3 is CASSLVVDTQYF. The CDR3 DNA follows: TGTGCCAGCAGCTTAGTAGTGGATACGCAGTATTTT. This chain uses TRBV7-2 with TRBJ2-3; D is uncertain. CDR1 SGHTA and CDR2 FQGNSA come from the germline V gene. The CDR3 runs to 12 residues. V shed 1 base and J shed 6 bases, with 5 bases lying between them.